The rows below give T cell receptor beta chains drawn from one sample of a study of T cell clones after liver transplantation. Assay used: immunoSEQ multiplex PCR; TCRdb lists only in-frame clones, some missing. The data contain tens of thousands of clones, roughly 70% of them seen just once; the ten biggest clones take up roughly a tenth. This specimen consisted of CD4+ T cells from blood, obtained at the 22-month timepoint. The receptors here all came from a human patient who received a liver transplant. T cells may partly derive from the graft donor. Each CDR3 is given with its conserved first and last residue. Expanded clones get a size class; other rows say once, few or many, or leave the size out.

NA	TRBJ2-7	TRBV6-5	CASSYQGLKDEQYF
once	TRBJ2-2	TRBV10-3	CAISLAGGNTGELFF
NA	TRBJ1-1	TRBV5-1	CASSLAVGSTEAFF
once	TRBJ2-1	TRBV7-9	CASSFLAGSSYNEQFF
NA	TRBJ1-1	TRBV25-1	CASEGTGGTLNTEAFF
NA	TRBJ1-1	TRBV4-1	CASSQPKHGPEAFF
NA	TRBJ2-3	TRBV6-5	CASSTPGLASDTQYF
NA	TRBJ2-3	TRBV7-8	CASSYFTATDTQYF
NA	TRBJ1-4	TRBV7-7	CASSPTGSRDEKLFF
few	TRBJ1-2	TRBV19	CASSIVGGDYGYTF
NA	TRBJ1-2	TRBV11-1	CASSPIAGTGKGYTF
few	TRBJ1-1	TRBV7-9	CASSLVLGETEAFF
once	TRBJ1-4	TRBV5-6	CASSLGQMEEKLFF
NA	NA	TRBV14	CASSSTSGGETYEQYF
NA	TRBJ1-5	TRBV6-6	CASSTTSNQPQHF
NA	TRBJ1-2	TRBV6-1	CASSESGGVYGYTF
NA	TRBJ1-6	TRBV5-1	CASSWGDRNSPLHF
NA	TRBJ2-5	TRBV7-3	CASSLVRGTQYF
NA	TRBJ2-5	TRBV5-4	CASSLVDSHQYF
many	TRBJ1-3	TRBV2	CASSGRGASGNTIYF
once	TRBJ2-7	TRBV7-8	CASSLVRGRNEQYF
NA	TRBJ2-7	TRBV11-1	CASSRATKKYGVYYEQYF
NA	TRBJ2-3	TRBV5-4	CASSFFYGGGTDTQYF
NA	TRBJ2-1	TRBV20-1	CSSAWVNEQFF